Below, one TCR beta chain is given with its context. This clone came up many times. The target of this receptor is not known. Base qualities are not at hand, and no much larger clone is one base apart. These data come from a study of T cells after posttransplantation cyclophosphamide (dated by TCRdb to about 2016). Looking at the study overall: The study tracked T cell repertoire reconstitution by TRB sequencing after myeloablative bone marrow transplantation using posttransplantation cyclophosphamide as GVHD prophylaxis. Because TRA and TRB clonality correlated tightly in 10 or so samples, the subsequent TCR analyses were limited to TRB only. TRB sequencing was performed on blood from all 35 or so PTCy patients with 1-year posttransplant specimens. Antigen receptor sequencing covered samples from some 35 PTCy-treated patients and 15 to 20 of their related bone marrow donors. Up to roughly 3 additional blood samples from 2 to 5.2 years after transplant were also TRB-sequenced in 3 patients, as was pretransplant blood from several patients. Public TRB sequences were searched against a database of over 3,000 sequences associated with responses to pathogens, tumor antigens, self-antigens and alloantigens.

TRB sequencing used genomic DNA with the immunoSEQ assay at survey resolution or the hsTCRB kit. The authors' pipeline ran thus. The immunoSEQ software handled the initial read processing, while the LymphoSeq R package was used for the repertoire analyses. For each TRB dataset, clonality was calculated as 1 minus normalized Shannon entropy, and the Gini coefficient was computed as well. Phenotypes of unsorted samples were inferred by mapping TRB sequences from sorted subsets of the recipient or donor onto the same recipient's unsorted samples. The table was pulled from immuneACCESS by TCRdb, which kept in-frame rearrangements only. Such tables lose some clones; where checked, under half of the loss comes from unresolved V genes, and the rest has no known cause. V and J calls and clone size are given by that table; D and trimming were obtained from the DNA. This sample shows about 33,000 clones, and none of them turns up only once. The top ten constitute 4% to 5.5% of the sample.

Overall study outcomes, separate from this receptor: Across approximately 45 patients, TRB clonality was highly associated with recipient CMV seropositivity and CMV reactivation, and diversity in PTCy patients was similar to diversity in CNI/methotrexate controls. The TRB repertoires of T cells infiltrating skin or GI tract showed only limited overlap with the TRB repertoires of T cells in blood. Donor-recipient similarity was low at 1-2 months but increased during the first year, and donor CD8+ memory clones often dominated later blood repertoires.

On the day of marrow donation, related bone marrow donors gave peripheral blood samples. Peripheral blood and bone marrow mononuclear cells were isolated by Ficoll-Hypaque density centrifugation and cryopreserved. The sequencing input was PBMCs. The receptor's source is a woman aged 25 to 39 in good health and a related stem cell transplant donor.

The DNA reads as follows: TGTGCCAGCTCACCACTCGGACTCACCGGGGAGCTGTTTTTT. It codes for CASSPLGLTGELFF. The chain is encoded by TRBV18 joined to TRBJ2-2; possibly the D gene is TRBD2, per 5 matching bases. Inclusive of the bounding cysteine and phenylalanine, the CDR3 is 14 residues long. Kept here is only the CDR3 DNA, which spans 42 bases and is read in frame from base 1. CDR1 and CDR2 are drawn from the germline V gene: KGHSH, LQKENI. Trimming costs V 1 base and J 4 bases, and their ends lie 7 bases apart.